The 18 T cell receptor beta chains reported below all come from one sample, sequenced in a study of cytomegalovirus exposure and HLA in healthy donors (dated by TCRdb to the late 2010s). Library creation used the immunoSEQ multiplex PCR assay. For the multiplex PCR, a mixture combining 60 forward primers for TCR Vbeta segments and 13 reverse primers for TCR Jbeta segments was used. TCRdb's version of the immuneACCESS table is confined to in-frame rearrangements and falls short of the full clone set. An unresolved V gene accounts for under half of the shortfall where checked; the remainder is of unknown origin. The sample table contains 80,000 or so clones; only one count was recorded for 72% of them. The ten largest account for over 4.5% of the sample. Sequences were obtained from PBMCs. The receptors derive from a man in his sixties in good health and CMV-seropositive.

J is TRBJ1-3 and V is TRBV9; TRBD1 aligns across 7 bases. CDR1 and CDR2 from the germline V gene are SGDLS and YYNGEE. CDR3 length: 15 amino acids. The trim removed 0 bases at V and 2 bases at J, leaving 2 bases unmatched. The CDR3 DNA reads TGTGCCAGCAGCGTAGGCACAGGGGCTGGAAACACCATATATTTT. This gives the protein CASSVGTGAGNTIYF.

V is TRBV5-1 and J is TRBJ2-6; D gene ambiguous. CDR1 and CDR2 (germline): SGHRS, YFSETQ. This CDR3 comprises 13 residues. Trimming shortened V by 4 bases and J by 1 base, and 3 bases separated the two germline ends. CDR3 in amino acids: CASSPSGANVLTF. CDR3 sequence (DNA): TGCGCCAGCAGCCCTTCTGGGGCCAACGTCCTGACTTTC.

In nucleotides, the CDR3 is TGTGCCAGCAGTTCTAGCGGGGTTCGCCACGAGCAGTACTTC. Amino acids: CASSSSGVRHEQYF. V is TRBV28 and J is TRBJ2-7; TRBD2 matches at 9 bases. Trimming removed 4 bases from V and 5 bases from J; junction bases left unmatched: 6. This CDR3 has 14 amino acids. Looked up from germline, CDR1 is MDHEN and CDR2 is SYDVKM. The variable domain in full, completed from reference TRBV28 and TRBJ2-7, reads DVKVTQSSRYLVKRTGEKVFLECVQDMDHENMFWYRQDPGLGLRLIYFSYDVKMKEKGDIPEGYSVSREKKERFSLILESASTNQTSMYLCASSSSGVRHEQYFGPGTRLTVT.

The rearrangement uses TRBV9 and TRBJ1-2; possibly TRBD1 for D (6 bases). Germline CDR1 is SGDLS and CDR2 is YYNGEE. The CDR3 loop spans 12 amino acids. With 2 bases removed from V and 7 bases from J, the gap between germline ends came to 9 bases. CDR3 in DNA: TGTGCCAGCAGCGTCGGACAGTTTGGCTACACCTTC. This encodes CASSVGQFGYTF.

The chain employs TRBV5-4 and TRBJ2-7; the match to TRBD2 covers 11 bases. The CDR3 has 17 residues. V lost 2 bases and J lost 5; bases outside the gene matches: 12. Germline CDR1 and CDR2: SGHNT and YYREEE (reference sequence). CDR3 DNA: TGTGCCAGCAGCTTAGGGACTAGCGGACCGAAACGCGACGAGCAGTACTTC. Translation gives CASSLGTSGPKRDEQYF.

The V and J genes are TRBV6-4 and TRBJ2-1; perhaps TRBD2 as D (5 bases). V shed 5 bases and J shed 3 bases, with 8 bases lying between them. CDR3 length: 13 residues. The germline gives CDR1 MRHNA, CDR2 SNTAGT. CDR3: CASSSGDYNEQFF. CDR3 sequence (DNA): TGTGCCAGCAGTTCCGGGGACTACAATGAGCAGTTCTTC.

The V and J genes are TRBV7-8 and TRBJ2-7, with D tentatively TRBD2 (6 bases). The CDR3 has 16 amino acids. Germline-derived CDR1 and CDR2 are SGHVS and FQNEAQ. V dropped 5 bases and J dropped 5 bases, with 22 bases sitting between them. The CDR3 sequence: CASSRRASAPGDEQYF. CDR3 DNA sequence: TGTGCCAGCAGCCGCCGCGCTAGCGCGCCCGGGGACGAGCAGTACTTC.

Concerning this clone itself: The same CDR3 arises from other DNA sequences in this sample as well. The chain combines TRBV27 with TRBJ2-7; 9 nucleotides agree with TRBD1. Germline CDR1 and CDR2: MNHEY and SMNVEV (reference sequence). This CDR3 is 15 amino acids long. The junction had 1 base not matched to a gene; V was cut back by 0 bases and J by 1 base. The CDR3 DNA is TGTGCCAGCAGTTTATCGGGACAGGGATCCTACGAGCAGTACTTC. Its translation: CASSLSGQGSYEQYF.

V is TRBV15 and J is TRBJ2-2; TRBD2 matches 11 bases. This CDR3 spans 17 amino acids. V lost 4 bases and J lost 4; bases outside the gene matches: 8. Germline CDR1 reads LNHNV; CDR2 reads YYDKDF (reference sequence). CDR3 in amino acids: CATSTPGLAGGTGELFF. In nucleotides, the CDR3 is TGTGCCACCAGCACCCCCGGGCTAGCGGGAGGCACCGGGGAGCTGTTTTTT.

This clone was detected only once. The rearrangement uses TRBV7-9 and TRBJ2-7, with 16 bases that match TRBD2. V shed 5 bases and J 0 bases; nucleotides not matched to a gene: 10. CDR3 length: 19 amino acids. Germline CDR1 reads SEHNR; CDR2 reads FQNEAQ (reference sequence). Here the CDR3 DNA reads TGTGCCAGCAGCAGGGGACTAGCGGGGGGGAATTTAATCTCCTACGAGCAGTACTTC. Protein sequence: CASSRGLAGGNLISYEQYF. The whole variable domain, filled in from reference TRBV7-9 and TRBJ2-7, reads DTGVSQNPRHKITKRGQNVTFRCDPISEHNRLYWYRQTLGQGPEFLTYFQNEAQLEKSRLLSDRFSAERPKGSFSTLEIQRTEQGDSAMYLCASSRGLAGGNLISYEQYFGPGTRLTVT.

V and J are TRBV19 and TRBJ1-1; D may be TRBD1 (5 bases). The germline CDR1 and CDR2 sequences are LNHDA and SQIVND (reference sequence). This CDR3 is 15 amino acids long. The V gene lost 6 bases and the J gene lost 4 bases, with 18 bases spanning the gap. CDR3 sequence: CASRGMAGRGTEAFF. CDR3 DNA sequence: TGTGCCAGTAGGGGAATGGCAGGGCGGGGCACTGAAGCTTTCTTT. Variable domain in full (rest from reference TRBV19 and TRBJ1-1): DGGITQSPKYLFRKEGQNVTLSCEQNLNHDAMYWYRQDPGQGLRLIYYSQIVNDFQKGDIAEGYSVSREKKESFPLTVTSAQKNPTAFYLCASRGMAGRGTEAFFGQGTRLTVV.

This chain connects TRBV29-1 to TRBJ1-2; no definite D call. This CDR3 comprises 14 residues. Trimming shortened V by 1 base and J by 4 bases, and 13 bases separated the two germline ends. CDR1 and CDR2 from the germline V gene are SQVTM and ANQGSEA. This chain's CDR3 is CSVEGREGSYGYTF. The CDR3 DNA sequence: TGCAGCGTTGAAGGACGTGAGGGCAGCTATGGCTACACCTTC.

A note on this clone: The sample holds other DNA sequences that translate to the same CDR3. J is TRBJ2-7 and V is TRBV6-6; tentative D call: TRBD2 (6 bases). Germline V gene data show CDR1 as MNHNY and CDR2 as SVGAGI (reference sequence). Between the trimmed V and J ends, which lost 0 bases and 2 bases, there was a span of 8 bases. CDR3 length equals 14 residues. CDR3: CASSYSGGTYEQYF. The CDR3 region has the DNA TGTGCCAGCAGTTACTCGGGGGGTACCTACGAGCAGTACTTC.

The chain combines TRBV4-2 with TRBJ2-4; 7 bases align to TRBD1. With 0 bases clipped from V and 8 bases from J, the junction kept 4 bases outside the gene matches. The CDR3 runs 14 residues. CDR1 and CDR2 (germline): LGHNA, YNFKEQ. CDR3: CASSQDYTGDIQYF. CDR3 in DNA: TGTGCCAGCAGCCAAGACTATACAGGGGACATTCAGTACTTC.

The CDR3 DNA sequence: TGTGCCAGTACCCCCAAAACAGGGGCGGCCGGGGAGCTGTTTTTT. It codes for CASTPKTGAAGELFF. The chain employs TRBV19 and TRBJ2-2, with 7 bases lining up with TRBD1. This CDR3 region has 15 residues. Germline loops: CDR1 LNHDA, CDR2 SQIVND (reference sequence). The J segment lost 6 bases and the V segment lost 7 bases, leaving 11 bases of the junction unmatched. The full variable domain, with the rest looked up from reference TRBV19 and TRBJ2-2, is DGGITQSPKYLFRKEGQNVTLSCEQNLNHDAMYWYRQDPGQGLRLIYYSQIVNDFQKGDIAEGYSVSREKKESFPLTVTSAQKNPTAFYLCASTPKTGAAGELFFGEGSRLTVL.

This clone was seen only once. The J gene is TRBJ1-6, the V gene TRBV5-6; D call uncertain. V dropped 4 bases and J dropped 10 bases, with 12 bases sitting between them. Germline V lookup: CDR1 SGHDT, CDR2 YYEEEE. The CDR3 sequence is 13 residues long. The CDR3 reads CASSVSEVSPLHF. The CDR3 coding sequence is TGTGCCAGCAGCGTTTCGGAGGTATCACCCCTCCACTTT.

V is TRBV4-1 and J is TRBJ2-7; TRBD1 might be the D (6 bases). The CDR3 runs to 19 residues. Trimming left V 1 base short and J 1 base short, with 23 bases between. From germline, CDR1 is MGHRA and CDR2 YSYEKL. CDR3 loop: CASSQGLQSGAYFSYEQYF. The CDR3 DNA follows: TGCGCCAGCAGCCAAGGACTCCAATCAGGGGCCTACTTTTCCTACGAGCAGTACTTC.

This sequence joins TRBV29-1 and TRBJ2-6; the match to TRBD2 covers 7 bases. This CDR3 spans 15 amino acids. Unmatched junction bases numbered 8, after V lost 7 bases and J lost 2 bases. The germline V gene encodes CDR1 SQVTM and CDR2 ANQGSEA. DNA of the CDR3: TGCAGCGCATACCTCCGGGGGGCTGGGGCCAACGTCCTGACTTTC. This gives the protein CSAYLRGAGANVLTF.